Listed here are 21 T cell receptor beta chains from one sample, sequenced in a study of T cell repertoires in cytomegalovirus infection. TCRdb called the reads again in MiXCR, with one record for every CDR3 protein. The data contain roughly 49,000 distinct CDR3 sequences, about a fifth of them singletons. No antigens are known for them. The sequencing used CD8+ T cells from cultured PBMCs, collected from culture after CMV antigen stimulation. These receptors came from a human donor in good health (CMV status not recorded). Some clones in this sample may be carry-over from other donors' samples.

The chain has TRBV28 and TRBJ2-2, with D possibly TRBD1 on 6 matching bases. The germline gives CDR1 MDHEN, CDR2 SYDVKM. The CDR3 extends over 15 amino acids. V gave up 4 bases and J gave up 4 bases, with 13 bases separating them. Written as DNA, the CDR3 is TGTGCCAGCAGTTCGAGGGGGATAGCCACCGGGGAGCTGTTTTTT. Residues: CASSSRGIATGELFF.

DNA of the CDR3: TGTGCCAGCAGTTTATTCTGGGGTTACGAGCAGTACTTC. Protein: CASSLFWGYEQYF. V usage is TRBV27 and J usage is TRBJ2-7; D uncertain. The CDR3 is made up of 13 amino acids. Germline V gene sequence: CDR1 MNHEY, CDR2 SMNVEV (reference sequence). Trimming took 1 base from V and 4 from J, leaving 8 bases between them.

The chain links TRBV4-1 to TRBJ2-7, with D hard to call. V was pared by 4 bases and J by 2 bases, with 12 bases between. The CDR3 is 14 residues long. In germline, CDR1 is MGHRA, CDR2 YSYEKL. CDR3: CASSPATGTYEQYF. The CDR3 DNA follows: TGCGCCAGCAGCCCAGCGACGGGTACCTACGAGCAGTACTTC.

CDR3: CASSPSGRLNIQYF. The CDR3 DNA is TGTGCCAGCAGTCCCTCGGGCAGGTTAAACATTCAGTACTTC. V and J are TRBV27 and TRBJ2-4; D not certain. Germline assignment: CDR1 MNHEY and CDR2 SMNVEV (reference sequence). The ends were cut back, 5 bases at V and 6 bases at J, with 14 bases in the middle. There are 14 residues in the CDR3.

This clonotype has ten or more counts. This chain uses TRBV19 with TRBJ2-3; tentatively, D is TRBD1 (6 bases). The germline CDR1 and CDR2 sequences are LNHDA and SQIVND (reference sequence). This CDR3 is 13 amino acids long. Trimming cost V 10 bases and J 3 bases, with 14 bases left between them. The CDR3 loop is CATKYRVTDTQYF. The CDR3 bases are TGTGCCACTAAGTACAGGGTGACAGATACGCAGTATTTT.

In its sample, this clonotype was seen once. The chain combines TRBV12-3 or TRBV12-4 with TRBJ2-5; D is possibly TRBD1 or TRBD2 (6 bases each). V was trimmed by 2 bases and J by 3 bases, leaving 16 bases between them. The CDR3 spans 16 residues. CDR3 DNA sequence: TGTGCCAGCAGTTTATTCGGAGGGGGGCTCGAAGAGACCCAGTACTTC. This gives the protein CASSLFGGGLEETQYF.

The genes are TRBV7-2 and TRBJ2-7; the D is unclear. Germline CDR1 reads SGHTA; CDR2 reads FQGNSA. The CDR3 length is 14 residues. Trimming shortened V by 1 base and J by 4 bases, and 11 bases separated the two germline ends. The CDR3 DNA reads TGTGCCAGCAGCTTAGTCGTCTCGACTTACGAGCAGTACTTC. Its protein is CASSLVVSTYEQYF.

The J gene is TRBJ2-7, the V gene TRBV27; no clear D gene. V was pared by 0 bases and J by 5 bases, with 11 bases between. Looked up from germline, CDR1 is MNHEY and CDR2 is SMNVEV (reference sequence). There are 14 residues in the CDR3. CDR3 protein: CASSLSGRFNEQYF. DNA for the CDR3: TGTGCCAGCAGTTTATCGGGCAGGTTCAACGAGCAGTACTTC.

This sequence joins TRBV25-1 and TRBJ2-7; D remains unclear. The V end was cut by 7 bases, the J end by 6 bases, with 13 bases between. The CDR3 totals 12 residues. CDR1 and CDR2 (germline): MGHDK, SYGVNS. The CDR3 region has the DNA TGTGCCAGCACCGTCAACGCCGGCGAGCAGTACTTC. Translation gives CASTVNAGEQYF.

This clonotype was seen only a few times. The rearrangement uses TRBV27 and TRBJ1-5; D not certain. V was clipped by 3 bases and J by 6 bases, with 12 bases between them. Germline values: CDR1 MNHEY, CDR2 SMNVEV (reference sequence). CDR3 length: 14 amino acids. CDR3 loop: CASSLGSNGQPQHF. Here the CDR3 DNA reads TGTGCCAGCAGTTTGGGGAGTAACGGTCAGCCCCAGCATTTT.

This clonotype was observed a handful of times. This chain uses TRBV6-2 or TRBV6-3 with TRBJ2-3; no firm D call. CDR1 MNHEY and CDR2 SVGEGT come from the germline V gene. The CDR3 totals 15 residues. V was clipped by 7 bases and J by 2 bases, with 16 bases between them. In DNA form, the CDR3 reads TGTGCCAGCATCTCCGAGTTTAGGGCCACAGATACGCAGTATTTT. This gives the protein CASISEFRATDTQYF.

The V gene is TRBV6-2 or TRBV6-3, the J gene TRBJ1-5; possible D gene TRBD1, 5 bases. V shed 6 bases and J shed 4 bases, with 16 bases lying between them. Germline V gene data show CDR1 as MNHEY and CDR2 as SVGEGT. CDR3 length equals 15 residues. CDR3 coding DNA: TGTGCCAGCAGCGACGGGGGAGGGAGGAATCAGCCCCAGCATTTT. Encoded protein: CASSDGGGRNQPQHF.

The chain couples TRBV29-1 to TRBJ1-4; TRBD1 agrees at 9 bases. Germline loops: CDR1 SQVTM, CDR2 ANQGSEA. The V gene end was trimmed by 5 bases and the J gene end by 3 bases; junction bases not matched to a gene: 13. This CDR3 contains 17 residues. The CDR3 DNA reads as TGCAGCGTTATATGGGGGGGACAGGGAGCAGCTAATGAAAAACTGTTTTTT. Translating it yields CSVIWGGQGAANEKLFF.

This chain's CDR3 is CASSEISRSSYNEQFF. For the CDR3, the DNA is TGTGCCAGCAGTGAGATTAGCAGAAGCTCCTACAATGAGCAGTTCTTC. V gene TRBV6-1 combines with J gene TRBJ2-1; no reliable D call. The CDR3 has 16 amino acids. The V gene lost 3 bases and the J gene lost 0 bases, with 12 bases spanning the gap. Germline CDR1 reads MNHNS; CDR2 reads SASEGT.

DNA of the CDR3: TGTGCCAGCAGTTTAAGGTCGAGCCGAGTGGTAGATACGCAGTATTTT. It yields the protein CASSLRSSRVVDTQYF. The chain carries TRBV12-3 or TRBV12-4 and TRBJ2-3; the D is unclear. Trimming stripped 2 bases from V and 5 bases from J, with 17 bases between. The CDR3 loop spans 16 amino acids.

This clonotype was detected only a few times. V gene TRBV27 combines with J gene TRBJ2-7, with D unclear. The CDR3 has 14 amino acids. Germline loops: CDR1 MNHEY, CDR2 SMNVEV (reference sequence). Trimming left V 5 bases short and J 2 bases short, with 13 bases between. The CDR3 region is CASSRLREPYEQYF. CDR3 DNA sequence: TGTGCCAGCAGTAGATTAAGGGAACCCTACGAGCAGTACTTC.

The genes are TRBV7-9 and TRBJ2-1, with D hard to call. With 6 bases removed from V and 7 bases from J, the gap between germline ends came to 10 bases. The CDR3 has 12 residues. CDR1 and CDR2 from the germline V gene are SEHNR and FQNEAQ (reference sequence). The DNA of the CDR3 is TGTGCCAGCAGTTCAGACCGGAATGAGCAGTTCTTC. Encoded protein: CASSSDRNEQFF.

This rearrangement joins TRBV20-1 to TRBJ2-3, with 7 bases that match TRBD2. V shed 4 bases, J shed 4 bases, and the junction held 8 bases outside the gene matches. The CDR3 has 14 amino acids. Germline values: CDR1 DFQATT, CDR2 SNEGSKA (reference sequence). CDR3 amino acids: CSAIEGGYSDTQYF. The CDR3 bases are TGCAGTGCTATTGAGGGAGGGTATTCAGATACGCAGTATTTT.

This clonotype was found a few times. The CDR3 loop is CASSLPWGYGYTF. As DNA, the CDR3 is TGTGCCAGCAGTTTACCATGGGGCTATGGCTACACCTTC. The chain couples TRBV12-3 or TRBV12-4 to TRBJ1-2; D is uncertain. The CDR3 is 13 residues long. The V end lost 2 bases, the J end lost 4 bases, and 8 bases lay between the germline ends.

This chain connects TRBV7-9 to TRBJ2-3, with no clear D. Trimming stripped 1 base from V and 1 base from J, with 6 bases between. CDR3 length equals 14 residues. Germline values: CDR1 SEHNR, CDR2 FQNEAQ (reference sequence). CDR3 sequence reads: CASSLVEGTDTQYF. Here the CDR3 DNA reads TGTGCCAGCAGCTTAGTAGAGGGCACAGATACGCAGTATTTT.

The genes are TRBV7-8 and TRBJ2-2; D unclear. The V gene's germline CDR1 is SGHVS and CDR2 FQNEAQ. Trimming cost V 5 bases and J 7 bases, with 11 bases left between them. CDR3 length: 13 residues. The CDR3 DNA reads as TGTGCCAGCAGCGCCAGTCAGGTCGGGGAGCTGTTTTTT. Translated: CASSASQVGELFF.